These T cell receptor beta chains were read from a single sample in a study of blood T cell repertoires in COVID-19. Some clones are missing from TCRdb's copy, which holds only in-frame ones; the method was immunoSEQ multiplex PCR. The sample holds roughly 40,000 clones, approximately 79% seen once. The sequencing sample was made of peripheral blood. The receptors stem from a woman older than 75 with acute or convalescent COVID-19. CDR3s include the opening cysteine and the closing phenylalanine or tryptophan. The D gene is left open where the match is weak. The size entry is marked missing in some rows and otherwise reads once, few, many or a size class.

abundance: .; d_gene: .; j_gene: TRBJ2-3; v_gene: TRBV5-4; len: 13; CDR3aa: CASSPLPRDTQYF; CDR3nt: TGTGCCAGCAGCCCCCTCCCTAGGGATACGCAGTATTTT
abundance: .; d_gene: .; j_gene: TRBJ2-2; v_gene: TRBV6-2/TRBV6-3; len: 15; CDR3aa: CASSYLGPGAGELFF; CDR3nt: TGTGCCAGCAGTTACTTGGGGCCGGGCGCCGGGGAGCTGTTTTTT
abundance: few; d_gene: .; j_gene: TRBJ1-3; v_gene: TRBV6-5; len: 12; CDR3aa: CATLSRGNTIYF; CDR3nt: TGTGCCACCTTATCCAGGGGAAACACCATATATTTT
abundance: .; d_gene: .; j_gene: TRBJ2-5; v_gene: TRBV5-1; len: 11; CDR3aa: CASTTQETQYF; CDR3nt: TGCGCCAGCACTACCCAAGAGACCCAGTACTTC
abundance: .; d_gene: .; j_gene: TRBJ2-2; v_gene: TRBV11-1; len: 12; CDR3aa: CASSRDTGELFF; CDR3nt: TGTGCCAGCAGCCGGGACACCGGGGAGCTGTTTTTT
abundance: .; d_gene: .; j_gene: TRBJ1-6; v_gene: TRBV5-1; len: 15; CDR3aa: CASSQGTVRESPLHF; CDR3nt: TGCGCCAGCAGCCAGGGGACCGTCCGAGAATCACCCCTCCACTTT
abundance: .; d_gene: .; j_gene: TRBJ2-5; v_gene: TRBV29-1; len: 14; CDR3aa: CSVVQQGRQETQYF; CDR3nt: TGCAGCGTTGTTCAACAGGGCCGACAAGAGACCCAGTACTTC
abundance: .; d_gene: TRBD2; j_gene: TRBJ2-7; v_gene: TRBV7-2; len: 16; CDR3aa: CASSLGFSGNHYEQYF; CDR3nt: TGTGCCAGCAGCTTAGGTTTTAGCGGGAATCATTACGAGCAGTACTTC
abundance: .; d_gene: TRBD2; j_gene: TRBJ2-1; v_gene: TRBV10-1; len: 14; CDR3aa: CASSRAGGGNEQFF; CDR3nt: TGCGCCAGCAGTCGGGCGGGAGGAGGTAATGAGCAGTTCTTC
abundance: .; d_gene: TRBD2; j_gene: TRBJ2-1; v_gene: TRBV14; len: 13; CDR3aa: CASSQGPAGGRFF; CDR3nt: TGTGCCAGCAGCCAAGGGCCAGCGGGAGGGCGGTTCTTC
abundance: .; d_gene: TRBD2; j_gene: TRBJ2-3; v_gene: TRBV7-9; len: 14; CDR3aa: CASSPAGGVDTQYF; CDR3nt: TGTGCCAGCAGTCCCGCGGGAGGCGTGGATACGCAGTATTTT
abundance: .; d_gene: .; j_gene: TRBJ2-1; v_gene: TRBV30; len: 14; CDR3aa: CAWSALLAGNEQFF; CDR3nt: TGTGCCTGGAGTGCCCTACTAGCCGGCAATGAGCAGTTCTTC
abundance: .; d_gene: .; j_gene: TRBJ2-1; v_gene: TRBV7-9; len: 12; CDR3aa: CASRRDGDEQFF; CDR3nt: TGTGCCAGTAGGCGGGACGGGGATGAGCAGTTCTTC
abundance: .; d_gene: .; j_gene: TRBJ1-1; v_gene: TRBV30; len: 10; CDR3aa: CAWFRAEAFF; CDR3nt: TGTGCCTGGTTCCGGGCTGAAGCTTTCTTT
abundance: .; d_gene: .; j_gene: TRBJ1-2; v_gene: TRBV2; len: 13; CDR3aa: CASSPRADYGYTF; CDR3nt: TGTGCCAGCAGCCCCAGGGCTGACTATGGCTACACCTTC
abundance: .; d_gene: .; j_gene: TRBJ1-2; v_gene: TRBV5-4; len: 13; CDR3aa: CASSKQGGYGYTF; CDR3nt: TGTGCCAGCAGCAAACAGGGTGGCTATGGCTACACCTTC
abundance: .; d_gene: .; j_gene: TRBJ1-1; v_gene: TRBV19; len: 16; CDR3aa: CASSMSRGSGNTEAFF; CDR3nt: TGTGCCAGTAGTATGAGCAGGGGATCCGGGAACACTGAAGCTTTCTTT
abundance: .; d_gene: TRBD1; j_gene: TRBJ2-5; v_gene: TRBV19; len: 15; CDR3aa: CASSIESTGSETQYF; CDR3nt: TGTGCCAGTAGTATAGAGTCGACAGGGAGTGAGACCCAGTACTTC
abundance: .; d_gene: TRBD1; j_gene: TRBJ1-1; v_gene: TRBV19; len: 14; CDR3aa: CASFRDSLFTEAFF; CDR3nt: TGTGCCAGTTTTCGGGACAGTTTGTTCACTGAAGCTTTCTTT
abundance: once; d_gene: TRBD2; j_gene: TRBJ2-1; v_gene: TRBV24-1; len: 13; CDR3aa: CATSAIAGEAQFF; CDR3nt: TGTGCCACCAGTGCCATAGCGGGAGAGGCGCAGTTCTTC
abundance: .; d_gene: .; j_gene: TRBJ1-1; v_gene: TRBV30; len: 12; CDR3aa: CAWSVIRLEAFF; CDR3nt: TGTGCCTGGAGTGTAATCCGACTTGAAGCTTTCTTT
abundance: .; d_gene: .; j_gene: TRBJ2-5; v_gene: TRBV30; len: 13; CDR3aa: CAWGPGDRQTQYF; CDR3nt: TGTGCCTGGGGACCCGGGGATCGGCAGACCCAGTACTTC
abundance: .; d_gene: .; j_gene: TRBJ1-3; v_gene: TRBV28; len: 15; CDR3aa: CASSFGGAGGNTIYF; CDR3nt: TGTGCCAGCAGTTTTGGAGGCGCGGGTGGAAACACCATATATTTT
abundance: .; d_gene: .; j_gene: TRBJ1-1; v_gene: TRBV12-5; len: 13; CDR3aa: CASGPERGTEAFF; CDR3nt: TGTGCTAGTGGTCCAGAGAGGGGGACTGAAGCTTTCTTT
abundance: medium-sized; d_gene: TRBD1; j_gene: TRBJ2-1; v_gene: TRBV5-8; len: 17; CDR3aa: CASSYMGQGALYNEQFF; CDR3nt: TGTGCCAGCAGCTACATGGGACAGGGGGCATTGTACAATGAGCAGTTCTTC
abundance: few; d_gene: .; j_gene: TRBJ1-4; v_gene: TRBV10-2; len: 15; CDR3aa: CASSDYRGTNEKLFF; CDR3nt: TGCGCCAGCAGTGATTATCGGGGGACTAATGAAAAACTGTTTTTT
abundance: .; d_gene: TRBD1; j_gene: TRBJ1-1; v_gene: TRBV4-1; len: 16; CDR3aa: CASSQPPGQGADEAFF; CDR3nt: TGCGCCAGCAGCCAACCTCCGGGACAGGGGGCCGATGAAGCTTTCTTT
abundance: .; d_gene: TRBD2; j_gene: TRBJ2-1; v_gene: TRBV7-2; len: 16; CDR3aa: CASSSPLAGLYNEQFF; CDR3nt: TGTGCCAGCAGCTCCCCCCTAGCGGGATTATACAATGAGCAGTTCTTC
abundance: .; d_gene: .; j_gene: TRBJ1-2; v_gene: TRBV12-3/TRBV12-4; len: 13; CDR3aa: CASSSDRSRGYTF; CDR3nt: TGTGCCAGCAGCTCCGACAGGTCTCGTGGCTACACCTTC
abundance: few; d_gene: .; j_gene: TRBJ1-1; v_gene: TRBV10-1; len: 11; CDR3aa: CASGWTPKAFF; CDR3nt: TGCGCCAGCGGTTGGACTCCGAAAGCTTTCTTT
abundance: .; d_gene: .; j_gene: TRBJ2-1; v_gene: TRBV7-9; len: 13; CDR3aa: CASSLQGTGEQFF; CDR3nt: TGTGCCAGCAGCTTACAGGGGACGGGAGAGCAGTTCTTC
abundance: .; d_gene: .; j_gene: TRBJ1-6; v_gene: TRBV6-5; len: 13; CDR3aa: CASSLGGYSPLHF; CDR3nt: TGTGCCAGCAGCCTCGGAGGATATTCACCCCTCCACTTT
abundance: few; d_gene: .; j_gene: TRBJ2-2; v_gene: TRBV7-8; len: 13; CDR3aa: CASTKRITGELFF; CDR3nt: TGTGCCAGCACCAAGCGAATCACCGGGGAGCTGTTTTTT
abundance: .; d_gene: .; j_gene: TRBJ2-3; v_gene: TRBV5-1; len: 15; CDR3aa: CASSLTGRGPDTQYF; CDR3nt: TGCGCCAGCAGCTTGACCGGGAGAGGCCCAGATACGCAGTATTTT
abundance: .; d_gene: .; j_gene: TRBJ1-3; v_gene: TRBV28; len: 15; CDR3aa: CASSIPRGSGNTIYF; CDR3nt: TGTGCCAGCAGTATCCCCCGGGGCTCTGGAAACACCATATATTTT
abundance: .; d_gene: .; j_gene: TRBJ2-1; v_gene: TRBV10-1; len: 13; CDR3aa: CASSASRYNEQFF; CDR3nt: TGCGCCAGCAGTGCTTCCCGCTACAATGAGCAGTTCTTC